A selection of T cell receptor beta chains follows, all from one sample in a study of blood T cell repertoires in COVID-19. Sequenced by immunoSEQ multiplex PCR; TCRdb stores in-frame clones only, minus some. The data show about 140,000 clones, around 83% seen once. Material for sequencing was peripheral blood. Receptors were obtained from a human donor in a cohort sampled during active COVID-19. CDR3s include the opening cysteine and the closing phenylalanine or tryptophan. The order of the fields is clone size, J gene, V gene, D gene, CDR3 length, CDR3 protein, CDR3 DNA. D genes are given only for firm matches. A row's size may be missing; if present it is once, few, many or a size class.

>.|TRBJ2-5|TRBV28|TRBD1|16
CASSTYRGTYQETQYF
TGTGCCAGCAGTACCTACAGGGGTACCTACCAAGAGACCCAGTACTTC
>.|TRBJ1-6|TRBV14|.|15
CASSQVTNPNSPLHF
TGTGCCAGCAGCCAAGTGACAAATCCTAATTCACCCCTCCACTTT
>.|TRBJ2-1|TRBV5-1|TRBD2|15
CASSTGLAGVNEQFF
TGCGCCAGCAGTACGGGACTAGCGGGAGTTAATGAGCAGTTCTTC
>.|TRBJ2-1|TRBV18|TRBD2|16
CASSPLGGRAVDEQFF
TGTGCCAGCTCACCATTAGGTGGGAGGGCGGTGGATGAGCAGTTCTTC
>.|TRBJ2-2|TRBV6-5|TRBD1|14
CARTTGRDTGELFF
TGTGCCCGAACGACAGGGCGGGACACCGGGGAGCTGTTTTTT
>.|TRBJ2-3|TRBV3-1/TRBV3-2|.|17
CASSQEVSGLASDTQYF
TGTGCCAGCAGCCAAGAAGTGAGCGGTCTCGCATCAGATACGCAGTATTTT
>.|TRBJ2-3|TRBV14|TRBD2|13
CASSPAGGGTQYF
TGTGCCAGCAGCCCAGCGGGGGGCGGTACGCAGTATTTT
>.|TRBJ1-2|TRBV2|TRBD1|12
CATSGTAYGYTF
TGTGCCACCTCCGGGACAGCCTATGGCTACACCTTC
>.|TRBJ1-2|TRBV7-9|TRBD1|14
CASSLQDRVYGYTF
TGTGCCAGCAGCCTTCAGGACAGGGTCTATGGCTACACCTTC
>once|TRBJ2-1|TRBV29-1|TRBD1|15
CSVEGRTGLGNEQFF
TGCAGCGTTGAAGGTAGGACAGGGCTTGGCAATGAGCAGTTCTTC
>.|TRBJ1-1|TRBV19|.|12
CASTTGDTEAFF
TGTGCCAGTACAACCGGAGACACTGAAGCTTTCTTT
>.|TRBJ2-3|TRBV30|.|13
CAWSSGATDTQYF
TGTGCCTGGAGTAGCGGAGCCACAGATACGCAGTATTTT
>once|TRBJ2-2|TRBV27|TRBD1|17
CASSVLRGTGRTGELFF
TGTGCCAGCAGTGTCCTCCGAGGGACAGGGCGTACCGGGGAGCTGTTTTTT
>.|TRBJ2-7|TRBV19|.|16
CASSTRRGGNTYEQYF
TGTGCCAGTAGTACACGACGTGGCGGTAACACCTACGAGCAGTACTTC
>.|TRBJ1-3|TRBV18|.|15
CASSPPPSSGNTIYF
TGTGCCAGCTCACCCCCGCCTAGCTCTGGAAACACCATATATTTT
>.|TRBJ1-1|TRBV6-6|.|12
CASSRVNTEAFF
TGTGCCAGCAGCCGGGTGAACACTGAAGCTTTCTTT
>few|TRBJ2-3|TRBV9|.|16
CASSVSGSGLTDTQYF
TGTGCCAGCAGCGTCTCAGGGTCTGGGTTAACGGATACGCAGTATTTT
>.|TRBJ2-5|TRBV25-1|.|18
CASSDRRSGARYQETQYF
TGTGCCAGCAGTGACAGGAGAAGCGGCGCTAGGTACCAAGAGACCCAGTACTTC
>.|TRBJ2-3|TRBV12-3/TRBV12-4|TRBD1|13
CASHQGARDTQYF
TGTGCCAGTCACCAGGGGGCCAGAGATACGCAGTATTTT
>once|TRBJ1-1|TRBV5-1|TRBD1|17
CASGLISGQGANTEAFF
TGCGCCAGCGGGCTTATATCGGGACAGGGGGCGAACACTGAAGCTTTCTTT
>.|TRBJ2-7|TRBV4-1|.|14
CASSQDPSVYEQYF
TGCGCCAGCAGCCAAGATCCTAGCGTCTACGAGCAGTACTTC
>.|TRBJ2-7|TRBV6-6|.|15
CASSLVASTGSEQYF
TGTGCCAGCAGTTTGGTGGCGAGCACAGGGAGCGAGCAGTACTTC
>.|TRBJ1-3|TRBV3-1/TRBV3-2|.|14
CASSLGLSGNTIYF
TGTGCCAGCAGCCTGGGGCTCTCGGGAAACACCATATATTTT
>.|TRBJ2-1|TRBV27|.|15
CASSLSSGVKGEQFF
TGTGCCAGCAGTTTATCTTCGGGAGTAAAAGGTGAGCAGTTCTTC
>.|TRBJ2-1|TRBV9|TRBD2|19
CASSVDLNLGLAGGNEQFF
TGTGCCAGCAGCGTAGATCTAAATTTGGGGCTAGCGGGAGGGAATGAGCAGTTCTTC
>.|TRBJ1-5|TRBV7-9|TRBD1|17
CASSLAGDRGRNQPQHF
TGTGCCAGCAGCTTAGCGGGAGACAGGGGGCGAAATCAGCCCCAGCATTTT
>.|TRBJ1-1|TRBV6-5|.|15
CASHRGTLLNTEAFF
TGTGCCTCCCACCGCGGGACCCTTTTGAACACTGAAGCTTTCTTT